This T cell receptor beta chain was documented in a study of blood T cell repertoires in COVID-19. Study information: Sites in the United States, Italy and Spain provided acute and convalescent COVID-19 samples. Sources were T cells, B-cell-depleted T cells, or PBMCs; the material itself was cDNA or gDNA.

Authors' data handling: It was from reference gene primer amplification that nucleated cell counts were estimated. Sequenced by immunoSEQ multiplex PCR; TCRdb stores in-frame clones only, minus some. V and J calls and clone size follow that table, whereas D and trimming were derived from the DNA. The table lists roughly 13,000 clones, roughly 89% of them singletons. V trimming: 2 bases; J trimming: 1 base; junction bases outside the gene matches: 5. The length of the CDR3 is 16 residues. The germline V gene encodes CDR1 WSHSY and CDR2 SAAADI. The receptor was derived from a human donor in a cohort sampled during active COVID-19. Sample: peripheral blood. This chain connects TRBV10-2 to TRBJ2-1, with TRBD2 matching 7 bases. CDR3 in amino acids: CASSEPSGLSYNEQFF. For the CDR3, the DNA is TGCGCCAGCAGTGAGCCTAGCGGACTATCCTACAATGAGCAGTTCTTC.